The rows below give T cell receptor beta chains drawn from one sample of a study of blood T cells in healthy people across ages. TCRdb fed the 5' RACE reads into MiXCR, producing one record per CDR3 protein. In the table there are 650,000 to 1,000,000 distinct CDR3 sequences, about 37% of which are singletons. Sequencing input: blood. The receptor source for this set is a man aged 18 to 29 in good health. Each CDR3 is given with its conserved first and last residue. A D gene is named only where the DNA matches it firmly. The listing skips clone size in some rows; elsewhere it reads once, few, many or a size class.

clone size | J gene | D gene | V gene | CDR3 DNA | CDR3 protein
. | TRBJ1-5 | . | TRBV20-1 | TGCAGCGCTAGACTTGGACAGATAGGTCAGCCCCAGCATTTT | CSARLGQIGQPQHF
. | TRBJ2-6 | . | TRBV9 | TGTGCCAGCAGCGTAGAGTCCTCTGGGGCCAACGTCCTGACTTTC | CASSVESSGANVLTF
. | TRBJ2-7 | TRBD1 | TRBV4-1 | TGCGCCAGCAGCAACCCGGGACAGGGTAACGAGCAGTACTTC | CASSNPGQGNEQYF
. | TRBJ1-1 | . | TRBV6-2/TRBV6-3 | TGTGCCAGCAGTGACCGCAGGGGGAACACTGAAGCTTTCTTT | CASSDRRGNTEAFF
few | TRBJ2-4 | . | TRBV20-1 | TGCAGTGCTAGAAGGGAGTCCGGGAACATTCAGTACTTC | CSARRESGNIQYF
many | TRBJ2-3 | TRBD1 | TRBV4-3 | TGCGCCAGCAGCCAAGCCGGGACAGGGCTCACAGATACGCAGTATTTT | CASSQAGTGLTDTQYF
few | TRBJ2-3 | . | TRBV29-1 | TGCAGCGTTGAACGGTCTGGCACAGATACGCAGTATTTT | CSVERSGTDTQYF
. | TRBJ2-7 | . | TRBV20-1 | TGCAGTGCCGAACGGGGATCCTACGAGCAGTACTTC | CSAERGSYEQYF
. | TRBJ2-2 | TRBD1 | TRBV20-1 | TGCAGTGCTACAGACAGGGGGAACACCGGGGAGCTGTTTTTT | CSATDRGNTGELFF
many | TRBJ1-2 | TRBD1 | TRBV20-1 | TGCAGTGCTAGAGATCTGACAGGGGGGGGAGGCTACACCTTC | CSARDLTGGGGYTF
. | TRBJ1-2 | . | TRBV6-2/TRBV6-3 | TGTGCCAGCAGTGTTCAGGAATATGACGGCTACACCTTC | CASSVQEYDGYTF
few | TRBJ1-1 | . | TRBV4-3 | TGCGCCAGCAGCCAAGATAGAGGACATCTGAACACTGAAGCTTTCTTT | CASSQDRGHLNTEAFF
. | TRBJ1-1 | . | TRBV20-1 | TGCAGTGCTAGTTCGGGACAAGAACTTAACACTGAAGCTTTCTTT | CSASSGQELNTEAFF
many | TRBJ2-5 | . | TRBV20-1 | TGCAGTGCTAGCGGGGAGCAAGAGACCCAGTACTTC | CSASGEQETQYF
many | TRBJ2-7 | . | TRBV28 | TGTGCCAGCAGTTTCGGGCTGAACACCTACGAGCAGTACTTC | CASSFGLNTYEQYF
. | TRBJ2-1 | TRBD1 | TRBV7-9 | TGTGCCAGCAGCTTAGGTGACAGGGTCCCCCAGCAGTTCTTC | CASSLGDRVPQQFF
. | TRBJ2-3 | TRBD2 | TRBV27 | TGTGCCAGCAGAGATGGTAGCGGGGCCACAGATACGCAGTATTTT | CASRDGSGATDTQYF
. | TRBJ2-3 | . | TRBV7-9 | TGTGCCAGCAGCTTAAATTTGGGCGGGGGCCCACCCGAGAACACAGATACGCAGTATTTT | CASSLNLGGGPPENTDTQYF
once | TRBJ2-3 | . | TRBV24-1 | TGTGCCACCAGTGACCAGGTCACAGATGCGCAGTATTTT | CATSDQVTDAQYF
once | TRBJ1-5 | TRBD1 | TRBV7-9 | TGTGCCAGCAGCCCCAGCGGGGCAGGGGGAGATCAGCCCCAGCATTTT | CASSPSGAGGDQPQHF
. | TRBJ2-7 | . | TRBV14 | TGTGCCAGCAGCCTCTCAACAGGGACCCTTTTCTCCTACGAGCAGTACTTC | CASSLSTGTLFSYEQYF
few | TRBJ1-1 | . | TRBV4-3 | TGCGCCAGCAGCCATACAGGGCAGGAGAGCACTGAAGCTTTCTTT | CASSHTGQESTEAFF
. | TRBJ1-2 | . | TRBV20-1 | TGCAGTGAGTGGACAGCCAGCTATGGCTACACCTTC | CSEWTASYGYTF
few | TRBJ1-2 | . | TRBV12-3/TRBV12-4 | TGTGCCAGCAGTTTGTACCGCAGCTCCTATGGCTACACCTTC | CASSLYRSSYGYTF
few | TRBJ2-3 | . | TRBV20-1 | TGCAGTGCTGGGCAGGGGAACACAGATACGCAGTATTTT | CSAGQGNTDTQYF
. | TRBJ2-5 | . | TRBV20-1 | TGCAGTGCTATCCCTGGGGCCTCTTACAATGAGCAGTACTTC | CSAIPGASYNEQYF
. | TRBJ2-3 | . | TRBV9 | TGTGCCAGCAGCGGAAGAACTCAGTATTTT | CASSGRTQYF
. | TRBJ2-3 | . | TRBV30 | TGTGCCTGGGGCGTCGGGCAGGGTGACCGGGATACGCAGTATTTT | CAWGVGQGDRDTQYF
few | TRBJ1-2 | TRBD1 | TRBV29-1 | TGCAGCGTTCTAGGGACAGGCCCGGGAGGCTACACCTTC | CSVLGTGPGGYTF
. | TRBJ2-1 | . | TRBV7-2 | TGTGCCAGCAGCCCTCCGGCCCGGGGTGAGCAGTTCTTC | CASSPPARGEQFF